A selection of T cell receptor beta chains follows, all from one sample in a study of breast tumors, draining lymph nodes, adjacent tissues. TCRdb re-derived calls from the multiplex PCR reads in MiXCR, one entry per CDR3 protein. The sample has about 13,000 distinct CDR3 sequences, about 62% seen once. What was sequenced was tumor-adjacent breast tissue. These receptors all come from a female donor with breast cancer. Some clones in this sample may be carry-over from other donors' samples. The CDR3 runs from the conserved cysteine through the conserved F or W. Fields, in order: J gene, V gene, clone size, D gene, CDR3 protein, CDR3 DNA. A D gene is named only where the DNA matches it firmly. The size entry is marked missing in some rows and otherwise reads once, few, many or a size class.

TRBJ1-4 | TRBV7-2 | NA | NA | CASSFGGPNEKPLF | TGTGCCAGCAGCTTCGGGGGCCCTAATGAAAAACCGCTTTTT
TRBJ2-1 | TRBV6-4 | many | TRBD2 | CASSPRGGAEEDEQFF | TGTGCCAGCAGTCCCCGCGGGGGGGCCGAGGAGGATGAGCAGTTCTTC
TRBJ2-5 | TRBV14 | medium-sized | NA | CASSQAVRETQYF | TGTGCCAGCAGCCAGGCGGTAAGAGAGACCCAGTACTTC
TRBJ2-1 | TRBV3-1 | many | TRBD2 | CASSQDPAGGSPEQFF | TGTGCCAGCAGCCAAGATCCAGCGGGGGGATCTCCTGAGCAGTTCTTC
TRBJ2-1 | TRBV9 | NA | NA | CASSVKGFDEQFF | TGTGCCAGCAGCGTAAAGGGGTTCGATGAGCAGTTCTTC
TRBJ1-1 | TRBV15 | many | NA | CATSRDGNAAAFF | TGTGCCACCAGCAGAGATGGGAACGCGGCGGCTTTCTTT
TRBJ2-1 | TRBV10-3 | once | TRBD1 | CAITRTGRVLYNEQFF | TGTGCCATCACGCGGACAGGAAGGGTACTATACAATGAGCAGTTCTTC
TRBJ2-1 | TRBV7-2 | NA | TRBD2 | CASSLRLGGYNEQFF | TGTGCCAGCAGCTTAAGGTTGGGAGGGTACAATGAGCAGTTCTTC
TRBJ2-7 | TRBV4-3 | medium-sized | NA | CASSQDATFYEQYF | TGCGCCAGCAGCCAAGATGCTACCTTCTACGAGCAGTACTTC
TRBJ2-7 | TRBV12-3/TRBV12-4 | NA | NA | CASSSWLGSYEQYF | TGTGCCAGCAGTTCTTGGCTGGGGTCCTACGAGCAGTACTTC
TRBJ2-1 | TRBV9 | large | TRBD2 | CASSSGGASYNEQFF | TGTGCCAGCAGTAGCGGGGGGGCTTCTTACAATGAGCAGTTCTTC
TRBJ1-2 | TRBV7-2 | NA | TRBD1 | CASSIDRGSGYTF | TGTGCCAGCAGCATTGACAGGGGGAGCGGCTACACCTTC
TRBJ2-3 | TRBV5-1 | NA | NA | CASSLEGSSDTQYF | TGCGCCAGCAGCTTGGAAGGAAGCTCCGATACGCAGTATTTT
TRBJ2-6 | TRBV19 | many | NA | CASSSDSSGANVLTF | TGTGCCAGTAGTAGCGACAGCTCTGGGGCCAACGTCCTGACTTTC
TRBJ2-3 | TRBV7-3 | NA | NA | CASSLGACTDTQYF | TGTGCCAGCAGCTTAGGGGCGTGCACAGATACGCAGTATTTT
TRBJ2-5 | TRBV6-1 | many | NA | CASNRGEIGETQYF | TGTGCCAGCAATAGGGGGGAGATCGGCGAGACCCAGTACTTC
TRBJ1-4 | TRBV12-3/TRBV12-4 | once | TRBD1 | CASSKIQGEPFF | TGTGCCAGCAGCAAAATACAGGGGGAACCGTTTTTT
TRBJ1-5 | TRBV6-1 | NA | NA | CASVGGTDTQHF | TGTGCCAGCGTGGGGGGCACAGATACGCAGCATTTT
TRBJ2-5 | TRBV7-9 | medium-sized | NA | CASSPASIGETQYF | TGTGCCAGCAGCCCGGCTAGTATAGGCGAGACCCAGTACTTC